This is a list of T cell receptor beta chains from one sample in a study of cytomegalovirus exposure and HLA in healthy donors. Using immunoSEQ multiplex PCR, the repertoire was profiled, and TCRdb retains in-frame clones only, with some absent. The data contain 150,000 to 200,000 clones, roughly 80% of them singletons. The specimen was PBMCs. These TCRs come from a woman aged 25 to 45 in good health and CMV-seropositive. CDR3s include the opening cysteine and the closing phenylalanine or tryptophan. The D gene is left open where the match is weak. Only some rows state a clone size, as once, few, many or a class for expanded clones.

V	J	D	size	CDR3	DNA
TRBV10-3	TRBJ2-3	TRBD1	-	CAISDPDRESTDTQYF	TGTGCCATCAGTGACCCTGACAGGGAGAGCACAGATACGCAGTATTTT
TRBV2	TRBJ1-1	-	-	CASRGDRRRGAFF	TGTGCCAGCAGGGGAGATCGGCGCAGGGGTGCTTTCTTT
TRBV5-1	TRBJ2-5	TRBD1	-	CASSLFVGQGETQYF	TGCGCCAGCAGCTTGTTTGTGGGACAGGGTGAGACCCAGTACTTC
TRBV2	TRBJ1-3	-	-	CAKSKFVSGNTIYF	TGTGCCAAATCTAAGTTTGTCTCTGGAAACACCATATATTTT
TRBV28	TRBJ1-2	-	few	CASSSLRGVSINNYGYTF	TGTGCCAGCAGTTCCCTTCGGGGAGTCTCTATTAATAACTATGGCTACACCTTC
TRBV19	TRBJ1-1	TRBD1	-	CASSTGTVNTEAFF	TGTGCCAGTAGTACCGGGACAGTGAACACTGAAGCTTTCTTT
TRBV6-1	TRBJ2-5	TRBD2	-	CASSEGGTSGGKAQYF	TGTGCCAGCAGTGAAGGAGGGACTAGCGGGGGGAAGGCCCAGTACTTC
TRBV4-2	TRBJ1-4	-	-	CASSQSGGEKLFF	TGTGCCAGCAGCCAATCCGGGGGTGAAAAACTGTTTTTT
TRBV9	TRBJ1-2	-	-	CASSAEGHTNYGYTF	TGTGCCAGCAGCGCCGAGGGACACACTAACTATGGCTACACCTTC
TRBV27	TRBJ2-7	TRBD1	-	CASSLSTGESSYEQYF	TGTGCCAGCAGTTTGTCCACAGGGGAAAGCTCCTACGAGCAGTACTTC
TRBV15	TRBJ2-2	TRBD1	-	CATSRGGTGALGELFF	TGTGCCACCAGCAGAGGGGGGACAGGCGCACTTGGGGAGCTGTTTTTT
TRBV6-1	TRBJ2-7	-	-	CASSENSPGEQYF	TGTGCCAGCAGTGAAAACTCCCCGGGGGAGCAGTACTTC
TRBV4-2	TRBJ2-4	-	few	CASSQEGGGGRGNIQYF	TGTGCCAGCAGCCAAGAAGGAGGAGGGGGCCGTGGGAACATTCAGTACTTC
TRBV28	TRBJ2-5	TRBD2	-	CASSSPGLAKETQYF	TGTGCCAGCAGTTCGCCGGGACTAGCTAAAGAGACCCAGTACTTC
TRBV11-2	TRBJ2-1	-	-	CASSLDHRYSYNEQFF	TGTGCCAGCAGCTTAGATCACAGGTACTCCTACAATGAGCAGTTCTTC
TRBV20-1	TRBJ2-7	-	-	CSARSYEQYF	TGCAGTGCTAGGAGTTACGAGCAGTACTTC
TRBV7-2	TRBJ2-3	-	-	CASSLVVYTQYF	TGTGCCAGCAGCTTAGTTGTATATACGCAGTATTTT
TRBV5-1	TRBJ1-1	-	-	CASSLSGDTEAFF	TGCGCCAGCAGCTTGTCAGGGGACACTGAAGCTTTCTTT
TRBV18	TRBJ1-5	TRBD1	-	CASSPGQGGMSNQPQHF	TGTGCCAGCTCCCCTGGACAGGGGGGGATGAGCAATCAGCCCCAGCATTTT
TRBV2	TRBJ1-3	-	once	CASSEGHSGNTICF	TGTGCCAGCAGTGAAGGACACTCTGGAAACACCATATGTTTT
TRBV2	TRBJ1-2	-	-	CASTRQANYGYTF	TGTGCCAGCACTAGACAGGCTAACTATGGCTACACCTTC
TRBV5-1	TRBJ1-4	TRBD1	-	CASREGTGNEKLFF	TGCGCCAGCAGGGAAGGGACAGGGAATGAAAAACTGTTTTTT
TRBV6-5	TRBJ1-2	-	-	CASDERGTGYTF	TGTGCCAGCGACGAAAGGGGCACTGGCTACACCTTC
TRBV7-9	TRBJ2-2	-	-	CASSFTSGVNTGELFF	TGTGCCAGCAGCTTTACGAGCGGAGTCAACACCGGGGAGCTGTTTTTT
TRBV4-3	TRBJ2-1	TRBD2	-	CASSPRRSGGYNEQFF	TGCGCCAGCAGTCCCAGGCGGAGCGGGGGCTACAATGAGCAGTTCTTC
TRBV5-4	TRBJ1-2	TRBD1	-	CASSSKGGTGNDYGYTF	TGTGCCAGCAGTTCCAAGGGTGGGACAGGGAACGACTATGGCTACACCTTC
TRBV2	TRBJ2-5	-	-	CASSFGGPGTQYF	TGTGCCAGCAGCTTTGGAGGGCCCGGGACCCAGTACTTC
TRBV11-1	TRBJ2-5	TRBD1	-	CASSLGQGAWAKETQYF	TGTGCCAGCAGCTTAGGACAGGGGGCCTGGGCTAAAGAGACCCAGTACTTC
TRBV9	TRBJ1-4	TRBD1	-	CASRGTRTGSGNEKLFF	TGTGCCAGCAGGGGAACACGGACAGGATCAGGTAATGAAAAACTGTTTTTT
TRBV19	TRBJ2-1	-	-	CASSSNRYSSYNEQFF	TGTGCCAGTAGTAGCAACAGGTATAGCTCCTACAATGAGCAGTTCTTC
TRBV18	TRBJ2-1	TRBD2	-	CASSPLPGGVNNEQFF	TGTGCCAGCTCACCGCTCCCGGGGGGAGTTAACAATGAGCAGTTCTTC
TRBV6-6	TRBJ1-5	TRBD1	-	CASSSGQGTVNQPQHF	TGTGCCAGCAGTTCGGGACAGGGGACGGTCAATCAGCCCCAGCATTTT
TRBV2	TRBJ2-3	TRBD2	-	CASSASSGQSTDTQYF	TGTGCCAGCAGCGCCTCTAGCGGACAAAGCACAGATACGCAGTATTTT
TRBV5-6	TRBJ2-3	TRBD2	-	CASSLASAGGPTDTQYF	TGTGCCAGCAGCTTGGCTAGTGCGGGGGGCCCCACAGATACGCAGTATTTT
TRBV28	TRBJ2-7	TRBD1	-	CASSLVGQGSYEQYF	TGTGCCAGCAGTTTAGTAGGACAGGGCTCCTACGAGCAGTACTTC
TRBV7-2	TRBJ1-1	-	-	CASSQTTSHTEAFF	TGTGCCAGCAGCCAAACAACGTCGCACACTGAAGCTTTCTTT
TRBV27	TRBJ2-5	-	once	CASSPGAQTHLETQYF	TGTGCCAGCAGTCCTGGGGCCCAAACTCACTTGGAGACCCAGTACTTC
TRBV4-3	TRBJ1-1	-	-	CASSQDFGNTEAFF	TGCGCCAGCAGCCAAGATTTCGGGAACACTGAAGCTTTCTTT
TRBV10-2	TRBJ1-1	-	-	CASTRGLNTEAFF	TGCGCCAGCACGCGGGGATTGAACACTGAAGCTTTCTTT
TRBV11-1	TRBJ1-3	-	-	CASSSRTTGNTIYF	TGTGCCAGCAGCTCCCGGACAACTGGAAACACCATATATTTT
TRBV15	TRBJ2-3	TRBD2	-	CATSRGQAGGYTDTQYF	TGTGCCACCAGCAGAGGCCAAGCGGGGGGGTACACAGATACGCAGTATTTT
TRBV5-1	TRBJ1-5	-	-	CASSYDTDQPQHF	TGCGCCAGCAGCTACGACACGGATCAGCCCCAGCATTTT
TRBV18	TRBJ2-7	-	-	CASSPYGGAVSYEQYF	TGTGCCAGCTCACCGTACGGCGGGGCCGTCTCCTACGAGCAGTACTTC
TRBV4-2	TRBJ1-6	-	-	CASRVNNSPLHF	TGTGCCAGCCGGGTAAATAATTCACCCCTCCACTTT
TRBV19	TRBJ1-1	-	-	CASSSQGMNTEAFF	TGTGCCAGTAGCTCACAGGGTATGAACACTGAAGCTTTCTTT
TRBV12-5	TRBJ1-6	-	once	CASGLGGGRGNSPLHF	TGTGCTAGTGGTCTTGGGGGGGGCAGGGGTAATTCACCCCTCCACTTT
TRBV2	TRBJ2-7	-	-	CARSGRDSGIYEQYF	TGTGCCAGAAGCGGCAGGGACTCTGGGATCTACGAGCAGTACTTC
TRBV19	TRBJ2-7	TRBD1	-	CASSPGTGKMPYEQYF	TGTGCCAGTAGTCCCGGGACAGGAAAGATGCCCTACGAGCAGTACTTC
TRBV5-1	TRBJ2-2	-	-	CASSLVSGIGELFF	TGCGCCAGCAGCTTGGTTTCGGGGATCGGGGAGCTGTTTTTT
TRBV18	TRBJ1-2	-	-	CASSGRQANYGYTF	TGTGCCAGCTCAGGGAGACAGGCGAACTATGGCTACACCTTC
TRBV12-5	TRBJ1-6	TRBD1	once	CASGLVHIGDRIYSPLHF	TGTGCTAGTGGTTTGGTACACATCGGGGACAGAATTTATTCACCCCTCCACTTT
TRBV5-4	TRBJ2-5	TRBD1	-	CASSREPGQGIGETQYF	TGTGCCAGCAGCCGCGAGCCGGGACAGGGAATAGGAGAGACCCAGTACTTC